This T cell receptor (beta chain) came from a study of T-cell memory formation after mild COVID-19. TCRdb analysed the 5' RACE reads with MiXCR anew, one entry per CDR3 protein. Here the sample spans 400,000 to 500,000 distinct CDR3 sequences, roughly 18% being singletons. With V trimmed by 4 bases and J by 0 bases, 3 bases remained unmatched. In germline, CDR1 is SGHRS, CDR2 YFSETQ. CDR3 length: 15 residues. This clonotype has more than one count but fewer than ten. This rearrangement joins TRBV5-1 to TRBJ2-3; 9 bases line up with TRBD1. The specimen was PBMCs or a T cell subset sorted from them (not recorded which). This TCR derives from a man between 18 and 29 years old who had mild COVID-19 (a few samples of this study predate the infection). Cell type and time point are not known. This CDR3 reads CASSQGQGSTDTQYF. The CDR3 DNA follows: TGCGCCAGCAGCCAAGGACAGGGGAGCACAGATACGCAGTATTTT.